Below, 6 T cell receptor beta chains from the same sample are listed, as sequenced in a study of shared clonotypes between healthy human individuals (dated by TCRdb to the early 2020s). The library came from the immunoSEQ multiplex PCR assay. TCRdb's version of the immuneACCESS table is confined to in-frame rearrangements and falls short of the full clone set. An unresolved V gene accounts for under half of the shortfall where checked; the remainder is of unknown origin. The sample profile shows approximately 460,000 clones; 77% of them were found once. More than 10% of the sample lies in the top ten. The sequenced sample was PBMCs. The receptor source for this set is a woman between 35 and 50 years old in good health. Some clones in this sample may be carry-over from other donors' samples.

About this clone: With a far larger clone one base away, a read error is the likely cause. This likely comes from a read error, as the CDR3 has no conserved phenylalanine or tryptophan at its end. The CDR3 loop reads CAWSRQANEAFL. The CDR3 region has the DNA TGTGCCTGGAGTAGACAGGCGAATGAAGCTTTCCTT. The rearrangement joins TRBV30 to TRBJ1-1; possibly TRBD1 for D (6 bases). Trimming stripped 2 bases from V and 7 bases from J, with 11 bases between. CDR3 length: 12 amino acids. Germline V gives CDR1 GTSNPN, CDR2 SVGIG (reference sequence).

The V call is TRBV7-9, the J call TRBJ2-7; D not resolved. The germline CDR1 and CDR2 sequences are SEHNR and FQNEAQ (reference sequence). The CDR3 has 14 amino acids. Trimming took 5 bases from V and 3 from J, leaving 14 bases between them. CDR3 in amino acids: CASSPRTAGYEQYF. DNA for the CDR3: TGTGCCAGCAGCCCCAGGACCGCTGGCTACGAGCAGTACTTC.

Note on this clone: Only one base separates this from a far larger clonotype, so it likely reflects a read error. Distinct nucleotide sequences in the sample also encode this CDR3. V is TRBV4-1 and J is TRBJ2-5; no reliable D call. The better agreement between TRBJ2-7 and the DNA end casts doubt on the J call. The CDR3 contains 13 residues. Germline assignment: CDR1 MGHRA and CDR2 YSYEKL. The DNA for the CDR3 is TGTGCCAGCAGCCAAGTAGGTGGCTACGAGCAGTACTTC. It translates to CASSQVGGYEQYF.

This clone was counted many times. The same CDR3 arises from other DNA sequences in this sample as well. J is TRBJ2-7 and V is TRBV7-2; 10 bases are a match to TRBD1. The CDR3 is made up of 14 amino acids. Germline V gene data show CDR1 as SGHTA and CDR2 as FQGNSA. V was pared by 5 bases and J by 3 bases, with 4 bases of the junction left unmatched. The DNA for the CDR3 is TGTGCCAGCAGCCCGAGGACAGGGGGCTACGAGCAGTACTTC. The encoded protein is CASSPRTGGYEQYF.

Concerning this clone itself: This sequence is one base from a far larger clone and is likely a read error. In this CDR3 the conserved last residue, phenylalanine or tryptophan, is missing, so a read error is likely. The chain couples TRBV29-1 to TRBJ2-7, with D tentatively TRBD1 or TRBD2 (5 bases each). The ends were cut back, 3 bases at V and 4 bases at J, with 22 bases in the middle. Germline CDR1 reads SQVTM; CDR2 reads ANQGSEA. CDR3 length: 16 residues. The CDR3 loop reads CSVDLSIPGRTYEQYL. In DNA, the CDR3 is TGCAGCGTTGACTTATCGATTCCGGGACGAACTTACGAGCAGTACCTC.

This clone has only a few counts. The V and J genes are TRBV29-1 and TRBJ2-7; 9 nucleotides match TRBD1. This CDR3 has 14 residues. Germline loops: CDR1 SQVTM, CDR2 ANQGSEA. Losses at the gene ends were 6 bases for V and 5 bases for J; bases not matched to a gene: 11. This CDR3 reads CSVQIPGQGHEQYV. The DNA of the CDR3 is TGCAGCGTCCAAATACCGGGACAGGGTCACGAGCAGTACGTC.